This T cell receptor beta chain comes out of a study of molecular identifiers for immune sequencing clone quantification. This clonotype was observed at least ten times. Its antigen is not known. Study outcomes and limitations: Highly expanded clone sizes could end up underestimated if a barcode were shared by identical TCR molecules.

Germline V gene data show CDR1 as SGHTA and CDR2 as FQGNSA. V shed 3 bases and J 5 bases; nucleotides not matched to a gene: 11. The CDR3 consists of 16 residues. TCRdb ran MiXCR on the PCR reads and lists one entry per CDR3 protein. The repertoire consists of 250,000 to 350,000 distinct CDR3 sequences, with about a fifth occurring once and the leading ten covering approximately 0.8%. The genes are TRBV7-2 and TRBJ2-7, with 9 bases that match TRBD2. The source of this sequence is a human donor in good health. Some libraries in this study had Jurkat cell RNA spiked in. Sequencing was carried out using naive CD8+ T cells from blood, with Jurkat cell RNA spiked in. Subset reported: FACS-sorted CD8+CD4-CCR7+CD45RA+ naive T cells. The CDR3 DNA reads TGTGCCAGCAGCTTGGTGACTAGCGGCTTTACTGACGAGCAGTACTTC. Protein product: CASSLVTSGFTDEQYF. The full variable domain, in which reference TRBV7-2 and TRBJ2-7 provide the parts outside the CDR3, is GAGVSQSPSNKVTEKGKDVELRCDPISGHTALYWYRQSLGQGLEFLIYFQGNSAPDKSGLPSDRFSAERTGGSVSTLTIQRTQQEDSAVYLCASSLVTSGFTDEQYFGPGTRLTVT.